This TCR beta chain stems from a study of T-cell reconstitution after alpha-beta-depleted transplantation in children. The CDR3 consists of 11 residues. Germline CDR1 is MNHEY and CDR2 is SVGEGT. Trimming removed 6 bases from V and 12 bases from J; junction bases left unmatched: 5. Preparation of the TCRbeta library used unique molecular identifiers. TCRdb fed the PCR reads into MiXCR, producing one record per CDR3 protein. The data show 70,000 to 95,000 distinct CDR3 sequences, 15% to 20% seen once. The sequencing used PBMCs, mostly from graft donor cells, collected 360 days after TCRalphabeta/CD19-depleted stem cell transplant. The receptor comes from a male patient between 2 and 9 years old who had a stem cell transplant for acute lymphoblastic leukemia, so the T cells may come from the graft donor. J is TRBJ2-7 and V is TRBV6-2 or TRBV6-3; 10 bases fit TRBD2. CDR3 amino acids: CASRTSGNAYF. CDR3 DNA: TGTGCCAGCAGAACTAGCGGGAATGCGTACTTC.